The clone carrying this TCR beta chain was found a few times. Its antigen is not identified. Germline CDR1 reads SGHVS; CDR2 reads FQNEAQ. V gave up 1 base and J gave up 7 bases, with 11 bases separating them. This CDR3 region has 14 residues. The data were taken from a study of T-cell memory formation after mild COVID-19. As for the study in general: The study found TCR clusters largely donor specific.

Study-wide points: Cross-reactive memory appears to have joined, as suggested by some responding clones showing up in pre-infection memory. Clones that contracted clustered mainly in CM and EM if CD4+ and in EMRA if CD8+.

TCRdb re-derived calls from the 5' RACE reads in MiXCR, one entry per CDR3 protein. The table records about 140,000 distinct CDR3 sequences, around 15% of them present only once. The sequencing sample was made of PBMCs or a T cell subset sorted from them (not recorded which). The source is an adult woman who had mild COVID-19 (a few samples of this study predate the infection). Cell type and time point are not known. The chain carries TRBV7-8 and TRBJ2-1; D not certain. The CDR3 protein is CASSLVVVGNEQFF. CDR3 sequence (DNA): TGTGCCAGCAGCTTAGTTGTGGTAGGAAATGAGCAGTTCTTC.